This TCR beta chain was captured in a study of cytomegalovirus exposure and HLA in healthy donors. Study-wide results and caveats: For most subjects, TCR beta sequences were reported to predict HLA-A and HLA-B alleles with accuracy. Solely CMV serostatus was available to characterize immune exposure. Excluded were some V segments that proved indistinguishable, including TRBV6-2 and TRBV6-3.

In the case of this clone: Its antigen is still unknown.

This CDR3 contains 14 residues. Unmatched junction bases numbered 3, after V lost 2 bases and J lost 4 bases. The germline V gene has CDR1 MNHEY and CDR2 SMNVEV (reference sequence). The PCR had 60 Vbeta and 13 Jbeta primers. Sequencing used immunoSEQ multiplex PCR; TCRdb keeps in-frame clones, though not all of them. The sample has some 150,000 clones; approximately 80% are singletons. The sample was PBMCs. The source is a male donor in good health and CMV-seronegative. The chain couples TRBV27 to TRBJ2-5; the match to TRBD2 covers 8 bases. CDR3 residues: CASSLAGGGETQYF. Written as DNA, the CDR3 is TGTGCCAGCAGTTTAGCGGGGGGCGGAGAGACCCAGTACTTC.